This T cell receptor beta chain comes out of a study of blood T cells in healthy people across ages. Alongside a J-beta primer mix, a sample-barcoded 5' primer served in a second PCR lasting about 6 to 11 cycles. A template-switch adaptor with 12 random nucleotides tagged each cDNA molecule. One entry per CDR3 protein, called by TCRdb with MiXCR from the 5' RACE reads. The table records around 780,000 distinct CDR3 sequences, about 26% of them present only once. Of note for this clonotype: No antigen is known for it.

Overall study results and limits: Age advanced and TCR beta diversity per million T cells fell, roughly linearly.

The CDR3 is 16 amino acids. Deletions cut 5 bases from V and 3 bases from J, with 17 bases between. Germline lookup yields CDR1 SGHTA and CDR2 FQGNSA. In addition, the sample was reused for a study of T cells of mothers and their children. That report adds: For cDNA synthesis, the complete extracted RNA was used (approximately 1.4 ug per 15 ul).

The V gene is TRBV7-2, the J gene TRBJ1-5; tentatively, D is TRBD1 (6 bases). The sample was blood. The receptor's source is a boy between 10 and 17 years old in good health. The CDR3 spells CASSVGTPKFNQPQHF. CDR3 nucleotides: TGTGCCAGCAGCGTTGGGACACCTAAGTTCAATCAGCCCCAGCATTTT. Drawing the rest from reference TRBV7-2 and TRBJ1-5, the complete variable domain is GAGVSQSPSNKVTEKGKDVELRCDPISGHTALYWYRQSLGQGLEFLIYFQGNSAPDKSGLPSDRFSAERTGGSVSTLTIQRTQQEDSAVYLCASSVGTPKFNQPQHFGDGTRLSIL.